This T cell receptor (beta chain) was sequenced in a study of cytomegalovirus exposure and HLA in healthy donors. At the level of the study: Unique TCRs numbering 75 million to 95 million, obtained from HLA-typed donors, made up an early data release. Ancestry clustering placed about 86% of around 400 genotyped donors in the Caucasian-associated cluster.

Comment on this clone: Its antigen remains unknown.

Use of 60 Vbeta and 13 Jbeta primers characterized the PCR. TCRdb's table, derived via immunoSEQ multiplex PCR, lists solely in-frame clones and lacks some. The data show over 200,000 clones, 70% to 85% seen once. Everyone who donated was a healthy bone marrow donor. General study findings and limits: CMV serostatus was the sole immune exposure data available.

This sequence was found in a male donor in good health and CMV-seronegative. Sequenced input: PBMCs.

The CDR3 nucleotides are TGTGCCAGCAGTGAAGCGATAACAGGCGCTGGAAACACCATATATTTT. The encoded protein is CASSEAITGAGNTIYF. The V call is TRBV6-1, the J call TRBJ1-3; D is perhaps TRBD1 (5 bases). Germline V gene data show CDR1 as MNHNS and CDR2 as SASEGT. The CDR3 extends over 16 amino acids. Trimming stripped 0 bases from V and 2 bases from J, with 11 bases between.